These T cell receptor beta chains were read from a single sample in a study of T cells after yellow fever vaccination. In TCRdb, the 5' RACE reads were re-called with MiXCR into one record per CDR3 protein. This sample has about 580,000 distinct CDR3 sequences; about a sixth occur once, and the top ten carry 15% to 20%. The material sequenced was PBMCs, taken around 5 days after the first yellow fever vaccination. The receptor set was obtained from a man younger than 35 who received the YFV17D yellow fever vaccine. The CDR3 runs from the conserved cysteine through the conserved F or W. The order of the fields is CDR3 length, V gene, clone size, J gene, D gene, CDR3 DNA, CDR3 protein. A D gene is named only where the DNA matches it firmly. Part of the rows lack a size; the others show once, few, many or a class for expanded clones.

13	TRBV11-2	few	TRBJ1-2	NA	TGTGCCAGCAGCTTGGACGGAGCCTATGGCTACACCTTC	CASSLDGAYGYTF
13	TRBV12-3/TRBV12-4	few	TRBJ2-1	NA	TGTGCCAGCAGTTTAAGTTCGGGGTCTGAGCAGTTCTTC	CASSLSSGSEQFF
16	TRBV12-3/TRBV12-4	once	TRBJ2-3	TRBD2	TGTGCCAGCAGTTTTCTTAGCGGGGCTAGCACAGATACGCAGTATTTT	CASSFLSGASTDTQYF
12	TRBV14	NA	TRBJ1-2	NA	TGTGCCAGCACTCCCTACAACTATGGCTACACCTTC	CASTPYNYGYTF
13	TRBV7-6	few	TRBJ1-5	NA	TGTGCCAGCAGCGCAGGGGTCAATCAGCCCCAGCATTTT	CASSAGVNQPQHF
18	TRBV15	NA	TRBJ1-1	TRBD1	TGTGCCACCAGCAGAGACATTACGACAGGGGGCGCGGACACTGAAGCTTTCTTT	CATSRDITTGGADTEAFF
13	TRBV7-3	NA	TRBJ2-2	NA	TGTGCCAGCAGCCCTCTGGCGTTCGGGGAGCTGTTTTTT	CASSPLAFGELFF
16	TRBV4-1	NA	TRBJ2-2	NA	TGCGCCAGCAGCCAAGGTAGACAGTCCTCCACCGGGGAGCTGTTTTTT	CASSQGRQSSTGELFF
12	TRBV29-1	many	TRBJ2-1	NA	TGCAGCATACCCCCCAACAATCATGAGCAGTTCTTC	CSIPPNNHEQFF
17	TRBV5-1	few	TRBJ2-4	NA	TGCGCCAGCAGCTTGGGCCTGGGTCTCTACACCAAAAACATTCAGTACTTC	CASSLGLGLYTKNIQYF
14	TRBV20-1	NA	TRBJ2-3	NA	TGCAGTGCAGGGACTTTCACGGGCACAGATACGCAGTATTTT	CSAGTFTGTDTQYF